The 20 T cell receptor beta chains given below trace back to one sample, sequenced in a study of blood T cell repertoires in COVID-19 (dated by TCRdb to the early 2020s). Library generation was performed with the immunoSEQ multiplex PCR assay. TCRdb took this table from immuneACCESS and kept in-frame rearrangements with V and J called. Such tables lack part of the clones; where checked against another copy, unresolved V genes explain under half of the gap, and the rest is unexplained. The sample has some 150,000 clones on record, around 87% of them singletons. The ten largest clones represent about 1.2% of the sample. Sequencing was performed on PBMCs or T cells enriched from blood (not recorded which). These receptors were collected from a young woman with acute COVID-19.

The chain couples TRBV27 to TRBJ2-7; TRBD1 agrees at 10 bases. The V gene end was trimmed by 3 bases and the J gene end by 3 bases; junction bases not matched to a gene: 5. The CDR3 runs 15 residues. The germline gives CDR1 MNHEY, CDR2 SMNVEV (reference sequence). The CDR3 sequence: CASSFRQGANYEQYF. For the CDR3, the DNA is TGTGCCAGCAGTTTCAGACAGGGGGCAAACTACGAGCAGTACTTC.

This clone was recorded at least ten times. The CDR3 DNA sequence: TGTGCCAGCAGCTTATCAACTAGCGTAAGCTCCTACGAGCAGTACTTC. Protein: CASSLSTSVSSYEQYF. The J gene is TRBJ2-7, the V gene TRBV7-9; TRBD2 matches at 7 bases. V shed 2 bases and J 0 bases; nucleotides not matched to a gene: 7. CDR3 length equals 16 residues. Per germline, CDR1 SEHNR and CDR2 FQNEAQ (reference sequence).

The sample holds one count of this clone. The chain employs TRBV5-4 and TRBJ2-7; 15 bases match TRBD2. From germline, CDR1 is SGHNT and CDR2 YYREEE (reference sequence). The V and J ends lost 4 bases and 6 bases, in that order; junction bases with no gene match: 8. The length of the CDR3 is 16 residues. The CDR3 region is CASSTRTSGRALEQYF. CDR3 nucleotide sequence: TGTGCCAGCAGCACTCGGACTAGCGGGAGGGCCCTCGAGCAGTACTTC. Full variable domain (remainder filled in from reference TRBV5-4 and TRBJ2-7): ETGVTQSPTHLIKTRGQQVTLRCSSQSGHNTVSWYQQALGQGPQFIFQYYREEENGRGNFPPRFSGLQFPNYSSELNVNALELDDSALYLCASSTRTSGRALEQYFGPGTRLTVT.

This chain joins TRBV2 and TRBJ1-5; D is perhaps TRBD1 (5 bases). CDR3 length equals 12 residues. Germline values: CDR1 SNHLY, CDR2 FYNNEI. Trimming pared 6 bases from V and 5 bases from J, leaving 8 bases between. CDR3 in DNA: TGTGCCAGCAGGGGCAGGGATCAGCCCCAGCATTTT. Translating gives CASRGRDQPQHF.

A word on this clone: Other DNA sequences in this sample translate to the same CDR3. The V call is TRBV18, the J call TRBJ2-5; no reliable D call. The germline CDR1 and CDR2 sequences are KGHSH and LQKENI. This CDR3 has 12 amino acids. Trimming cost V 3 bases and J 2 bases, with 4 bases left between them. CDR3 amino acids: CASSPAQETQYF. The CDR3 bases are TGTGCCAGCTCACCCGCGCAAGAGACCCAGTACTTC.

A single count supports this clone. This chain links TRBV3-1 (or the pseudogene TRBV3-2) with TRBJ2-7; the match to TRBD2 covers 14 bases. CDR1 LGHDT and CDR2 YNNKEL come from the germline V gene (reference sequence). The CDR3 runs 15 residues. V shed 5 bases, J shed 4 bases, and the junction held 4 bases outside the gene matches. This CDR3 is CASSGTSGRAYEQYF. CDR3 DNA: TGTGCCAGCAGCGGGACTAGCGGGAGAGCGTACGAGCAGTACTTC.

This clone has only a few counts. This chain links TRBV7-9 with TRBJ2-1; D gene ambiguous. The V end lost 0 bases, the J end lost 5 bases, and 11 bases lay between the germline ends. CDR3 length: 15 residues. CDR1 and CDR2 from the germline V gene are SEHNR and FQNEAQ (reference sequence). The CDR3 region is CASSLAFAANNEQFF. The CDR3 bases are TGTGCCAGCAGCTTAGCGTTTGCAGCGAACAATGAGCAGTTCTTC.

This clone was picked up a small number of times. The genes are TRBV6-5 and TRBJ2-1, with 10 bases fitting TRBD1. The V gene end was trimmed by 11 bases and the J gene end by 2 bases; junction bases not matched to a gene: 3. From germline, CDR1 is MNHEY and CDR2 SVGAGI. The CDR3 is 13 residues long. CDR3 in DNA: TGTGCCGGACAGGGGGGTGCCTACAATGAGCAGTTCTTC. This sequence encodes CAGQGGAYNEQFF.

Here the CDR3 reads CAISDSGDGTEAFF. The CDR3 nucleotides are TGTGCCATCAGTGACAGTGGAGACGGTACTGAAGCTTTCTTT. The chain couples TRBV10-3 to TRBJ1-1; no definite D call. The CDR3 is made up of 14 amino acids. Germline values: CDR1 ENHRY, CDR2 SYGVKD. Trimming removed 3 bases at V and 5 bases at J, with 13 bases between.

The CDR3 nucleotides read TGTGCCAGCCCCTCTGATGGGGGCTTCTATGGCTACACCTTC. Protein product: CASPSDGGFYGYTF. V and J are TRBV2 and TRBJ1-2, with D possibly being TRBD1 (6 bases). CDR1 SNHLY and CDR2 FYNNEI come from the germline V gene. The CDR3 consists of 14 residues. The V gene lost 8 bases and the J gene lost 4 bases, with 17 bases spanning the gap.

This clone was counted a few times. The rearrangement links TRBV27 to TRBJ2-7; TRBD2 matches 14 bases. Trimming at V came to 5 bases and at J to 9 bases, leaving 9 bases not matched to a gene. CDR1 MNHEY and CDR2 SMNVEV come from the germline V gene (reference sequence). The CDR3 is 15 residues long. The CDR3 is CASSPSGLAGVLQYF. CDR3 coding DNA: TGTGCCAGCAGTCCCTCGGGACTAGCGGGAGTGTTGCAGTACTTC.

The CDR3 DNA follows: TGTGCCAGCAGCTTTTTGGGGGGACAAGAGACCCAGTACTTC. It codes for CASSFLGGQETQYF. This rearrangement joins TRBV7-2 to TRBJ2-5; D may be TRBD2 (6 bases). This CDR3 has 14 residues. The germline gives CDR1 SGHTA, CDR2 FQGNSA. Trimming stripped 3 bases from V and 2 bases from J, with 10 bases between.

The rearrangement uses TRBV19 and TRBJ1-1; 8 bases agree with TRBD1. CDR3 size: 13 residues. CDR1 and CDR2 from the germline V gene are LNHDA and SQIVND (reference sequence). J gave up 5 bases and V 5 bases, and 4 bases lay outside the gene matches. The CDR3, as DNA: TGTGCCAGTAGTCAGGGGGCGTCAACTGAAGCTTTCTTT. It encodes CASSQGASTEAFF.

The rearrangement joins TRBV7-2 to TRBJ2-3, with a weak D call TRBD2 (6 bases). Trimming stripped 2 bases from V and 1 base from J, with 10 bases between. The CDR3 is 15 residues long. Germline V CDR1 and CDR2: SGHTA, FQGNSA. CDR3 residues: CASSLMRGGTDTQYF. The DNA for the CDR3 is TGTGCCAGCAGCTTAATGCGGGGCGGCACAGATACGCAGTATTTT.

V is TRBV6-5 and J is TRBJ2-7; D is perhaps TRBD2 (5 bases). The V end was cut by 0 bases, the J end by 5 bases, with 11 bases between. Germline V gene sequence: CDR1 MNHEY, CDR2 SVGAGI. The CDR3 sequence is 14 residues long. DNA for the CDR3: TGTGCCAGCAGTTACTCGAGTTCCGGGAACGAGCAGTACTTC. Its translation: CASSYSSSGNEQYF.

The V gene is TRBV6-5, the J gene TRBJ2-1; D might be TRBD2 (5 bases). Trimming removed 6 bases from V and 9 bases from J, with 18 bases in between. This CDR3 spans 14 amino acids. In germline, CDR1 is MNHEY, CDR2 SVGAGI. The CDR3 region has the DNA TGTGCCAGCAGGGATGAGGGCAAGATTCGTGAGCAGTTCTTC. This translates into CASRDEGKIREQFF.

This clone showed up just once. The genes are TRBV4-1 and TRBJ1-6, with 7 bases fitting TRBD1. Germline V gives CDR1 MGHRA, CDR2 YSYEKL. CDR3 length equals 16 residues. Trimming cost V 1 base and J 8 bases; bases outside gene matches: 8. CDR3 bases: TGCGCCAGCAGCCAAGGGCATGACAGGGCCTATTCACCCCTCCACTTT. It is translated as CASSQGHDRAYSPLHF.

The chain recombines TRBV9 with TRBJ2-5; 7 nucleotides align to TRBD2. CDR1 and CDR2 (germline): SGDLS, YYNGEE. CDR3 length: 16 residues. Trimming at V came to 1 base and at J to 4 bases, leaving 10 bases not matched to a gene. The CDR3: CASSVTASWGGETQYF. CDR3 nucleotides: TGTGCCAGCAGCGTAACGGCTAGCTGGGGGGGAGAGACCCAGTACTTC.

In this sample, this clone turned up once. J is TRBJ1-2 and V is TRBV7-9, with a weak D call TRBD1 (5 bases). Per germline, CDR1 SEHNR and CDR2 FQNEAQ (reference sequence). This CDR3 comprises 15 residues. Between the trimmed V and J ends, which lost 4 bases and 7 bases, there was a span of 19 bases. Here the CDR3 DNA reads TGTGCCAGCAGCTCCTTTGACAGAAATACCCGTGGCTACACCTTC. Its translation: CASSSFDRNTRGYTF.

This chain links TRBV29-1 with TRBJ2-3; 8 nucleotides align to TRBD2. V shed 2 bases and J 6 bases; nucleotides not matched to a gene: 7. Germline loops: CDR1 SQVTM, CDR2 ANQGSEA. The CDR3 length is 14 residues. Here the CDR3 DNA reads TGCAGCGTTGAACTAAACGGGAGGGGCGATACGCAGTATTTT. It is translated as CSVELNGRGDTQYF.